Reported below is one T cell receptor (beta chain). Measured with immunoSEQ multiplex PCR; TCRdb has only the in-frame clones, and not every one. Altogether more than 130,000 clones are present, around nine tenths being singletons, with the ten largest covering more than 9%. This sample is drawn from a study of blood T cell repertoires in COVID-19. Study at large: From T cells, B-cell-depleted T cells, or PBMCs came the material, which was cDNA or gDNA.

V was trimmed by 2 bases and J by 5 bases, leaving 19 bases between them. This CDR3 spans 16 amino acids. CDR1 and CDR2 (germline): LGHDT, YNNKEL (reference sequence). This TCR derives from a man in his forties or fifties with active or convalescent COVID-19. The sequenced material came from peripheral blood. J is TRBJ2-7 and V is TRBV3-1 (or the pseudogene TRBV3-2), with D possibly being TRBD2 (6 bases). CDR3 nucleotide sequence: TGTGCCAGCAGCCAACGGAGGACCGGAGGGCTCCACGAGCAGTACTTC. Encoded protein: CASSQRRTGGLHEQYF.